This T cell receptor beta chain is from a study of PD-1 blockade in classical Hodgkin lymphoma. All patients experienced relapse after autologous stem cell transplantation, and brentuximab vedotin exposure was variable. Measured with immunoSEQ multiplex PCR; TCRdb has only the in-frame clones, and not every one. The sample includes approximately 24,000 clones, just over 85% of them seen just once. The TCR was taken from a human donor with classical Hodgkin lymphoma. Sample: peripheral blood mononuclear cells (PBMCs), taken at baseline.

The DNA of the CDR3 is TGTGCCAGCGCCTCCAAGGCTAGCGGGGGCATGAGCTACAATGAGCAGTTCTTC. Its protein is CASASKASGGMSYNEQFF. V gene TRBV18 combines with J gene TRBJ2-1; TRBD2 agrees at 10 bases. The CDR3 is 18 residues long. J gave up 3 bases and V 8 bases, and 16 bases lay outside the gene matches. Germline V gene lookup returns CDR1 KGHSH and CDR2 LQKENI.